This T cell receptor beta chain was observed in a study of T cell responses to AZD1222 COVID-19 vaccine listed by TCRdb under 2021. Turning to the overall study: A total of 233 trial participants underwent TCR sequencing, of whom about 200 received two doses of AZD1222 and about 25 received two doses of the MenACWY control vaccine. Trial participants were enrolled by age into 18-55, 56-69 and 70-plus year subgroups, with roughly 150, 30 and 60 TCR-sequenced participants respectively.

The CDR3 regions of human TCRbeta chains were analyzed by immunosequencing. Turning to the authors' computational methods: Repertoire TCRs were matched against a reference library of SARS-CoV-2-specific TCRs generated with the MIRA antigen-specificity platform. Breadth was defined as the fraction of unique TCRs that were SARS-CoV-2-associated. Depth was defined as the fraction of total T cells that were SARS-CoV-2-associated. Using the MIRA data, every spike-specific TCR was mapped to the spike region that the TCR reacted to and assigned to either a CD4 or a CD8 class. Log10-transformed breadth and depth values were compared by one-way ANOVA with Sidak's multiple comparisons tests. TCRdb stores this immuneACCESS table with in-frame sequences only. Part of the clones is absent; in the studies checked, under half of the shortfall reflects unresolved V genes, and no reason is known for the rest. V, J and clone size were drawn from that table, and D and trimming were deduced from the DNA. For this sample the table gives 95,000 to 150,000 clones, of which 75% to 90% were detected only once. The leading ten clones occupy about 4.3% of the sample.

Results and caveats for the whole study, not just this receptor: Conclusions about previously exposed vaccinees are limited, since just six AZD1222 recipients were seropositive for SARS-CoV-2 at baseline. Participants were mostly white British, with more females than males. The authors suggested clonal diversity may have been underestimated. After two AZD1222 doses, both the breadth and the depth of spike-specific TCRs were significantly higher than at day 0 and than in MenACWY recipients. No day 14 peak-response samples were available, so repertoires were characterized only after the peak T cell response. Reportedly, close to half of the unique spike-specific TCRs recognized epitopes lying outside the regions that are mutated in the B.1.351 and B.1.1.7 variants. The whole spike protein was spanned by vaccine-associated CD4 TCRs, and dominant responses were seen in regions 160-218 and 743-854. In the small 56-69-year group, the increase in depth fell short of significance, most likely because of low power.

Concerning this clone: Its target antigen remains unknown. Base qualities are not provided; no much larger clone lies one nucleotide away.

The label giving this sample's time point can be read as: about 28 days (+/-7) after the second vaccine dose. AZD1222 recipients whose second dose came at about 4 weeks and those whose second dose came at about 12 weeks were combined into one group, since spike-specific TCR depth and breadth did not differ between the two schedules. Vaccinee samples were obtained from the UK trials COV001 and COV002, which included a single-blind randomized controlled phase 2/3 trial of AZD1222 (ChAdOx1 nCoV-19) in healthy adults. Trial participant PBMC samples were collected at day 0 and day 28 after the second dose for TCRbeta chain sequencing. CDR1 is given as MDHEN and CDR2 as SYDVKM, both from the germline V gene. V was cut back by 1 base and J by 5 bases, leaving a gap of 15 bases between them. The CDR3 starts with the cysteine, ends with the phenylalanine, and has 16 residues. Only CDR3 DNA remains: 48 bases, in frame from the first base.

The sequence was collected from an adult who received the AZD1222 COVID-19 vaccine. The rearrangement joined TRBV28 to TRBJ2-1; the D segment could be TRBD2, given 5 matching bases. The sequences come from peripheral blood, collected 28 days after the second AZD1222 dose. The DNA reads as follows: TGTGCCAGCAGTTTATACTCCCCCGGGGATAACAATGAGCAGTTCTTC. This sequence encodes CASSLYSPGDNNEQFF.